What follows are 18 T cell receptor beta chains derived from one specimen sequenced in a study of blood T cell repertoires in COVID-19. Sequencing was performed with immunoSEQ multiplex PCR; in TCRdb, only in-frame clones are kept and a portion is missing. Here the sample spans a few hundred thousand clones, about 90% being singletons. The sequenced sample consisted of peripheral blood. The receptor source for this set is a man in his late teens or twenties who had recovered from COVID-19.

The chain couples TRBV9 to TRBJ2-3, with TRBD2 matching 9 bases. V lost 0 bases to trimming and J lost 3 bases; unmatched junction nucleotides: 5. The V gene's germline CDR1 is SGDLS and CDR2 YYNGEE. The CDR3 has 16 amino acids. This CDR3 reads CASSVVGGGATDTQYF. The CDR3, as DNA: TGTGCCAGCAGCGTAGTTGGCGGGGGGGCTACAGATACGCAGTATTTT.

The rearrangement joins TRBV5-1 to TRBJ2-7; TRBD2 matches at 13 bases. Trimming at V came to 3 bases and at J to 4 bases, leaving 7 bases not matched to a gene. CDR3 length: 16 residues. Germline V gene data show CDR1 as SGHRS and CDR2 as YFSETQ. The CDR3, as DNA: TGCGCCAGCAGCTCCGGGACTAGCGGGACTATTTACGAGCAGTACTTC. Its protein product is CASSSGTSGTIYEQYF.

This clone was detected only once. V and J are TRBV4-1 and TRBJ2-7; the match to TRBD2 covers 7 bases. Germline V gene sequence: CDR1 MGHRA, CDR2 YSYEKL. V gave up 4 bases and J gave up 5 bases; unmatched junction bases: 8. This CDR3 comprises 14 residues. For the CDR3, the DNA is TGCGCCAGCAGCCGGGGCGGGAGTATCGACGAGCAGTACTTC. It translates to CASSRGGSIDEQYF.

Here the CDR3 reads CASSPRGRGTGELFF. CDR3 nucleotides: TGTGCCAGCTCACCACGAGGGAGGGGCACCGGGGAGCTGTTTTTT. V and J are TRBV18 and TRBJ2-2, with 7 nucleotides matching TRBD2. The CDR3 contains 15 residues. V shed 1 base, J shed 4 bases, and the junction held 3 bases outside the gene matches. Germline CDR1 KGHSH, CDR2 LQKENI.

The rearrangement joins TRBV19 to TRBJ2-5; 11 bases match TRBD1. The germline gives CDR1 LNHDA, CDR2 SQIVND (reference sequence). The CDR3 has 14 amino acids. Germline trimming cut 5 bases from V and 6 bases from J; bases unmatched to any gene: 5. CDR3 nucleotide sequence: TGTGCCAGTAGTCTAGGGACAGGGGGAAAGACCCAGTACTTC. Translating it yields CASSLGTGGKTQYF.

V gene TRBV11-2 combines with J gene TRBJ2-2; D possibly corresponds to TRBD1 (6 bases). The ends were cut back, 5 bases at V and 4 bases at J, with 17 bases in the middle. The length of the CDR3 is 16 residues. Per germline, CDR1 SGHAT and CDR2 FQNNGV. The DNA for the CDR3 is TGTGCCAGCAGCCCCGACGGACAGTACGCCACCGGGGAGCTGTTTTTT. It specifies CASSPDGQYATGELFF.

The chain is built from TRBV7-2 and TRBJ2-5; D uncertain. There are 15 residues in the CDR3. Trimming removed 5 bases at V and 4 bases at J, with 17 bases between. The germline gives CDR1 SGHTA, CDR2 FQGNSA. In DNA, the CDR3 is TGTGCCAGCAGCCCCTTGGGCCCCGGAAGAGAGACCCAGTACTTC. As protein: CASSPLGPGRETQYF.

As DNA, the CDR3 is TGCGCCAGCAGCCAAGATTGGTCCGAGGGGGCGATCTATGGCTACACCTTC. It codes for CASSQDWSEGAIYGYTF. V usage is TRBV4-1 and J usage is TRBJ1-2; 7 nucleotides agree with TRBD1. Germline V lookup: CDR1 MGHRA, CDR2 YSYEKL. The J segment lost 4 bases and the V segment lost 0 bases, leaving 11 bases of the junction unmatched. This CDR3 region has 17 residues.

This rearrangement joins TRBV10-3 to TRBJ2-7, with 8 bases fitting TRBD1. Germline V gene data show CDR1 as ENHRY and CDR2 as SYGVKD. The V and J ends lost 6 bases and 5 bases, in that order; junction bases with no gene match: 9. The CDR3 spans 14 residues. CDR3 region: CAIRTTGEDNEQYF. CDR3 DNA sequence: TGTGCCATCAGAACGACAGGGGAGGACAACGAGCAGTACTTC.

V usage is TRBV15 and J usage is TRBJ1-2; 8 nucleotides match TRBD1. J lost 10 bases, V lost 5 bases, and 9 bases had no gene match. Germline assignment: CDR1 LNHNV and CDR2 YYDKDF (reference sequence). The CDR3 runs 13 residues. The CDR3: CATSLQGGNDYTF. DNA for the CDR3: TGTGCCACCAGCTTACAGGGGGGAAATGACTACACCTTC.

As concerns this clone: This same CDR3 is encoded by further DNA sequences in the sample. This chain connects TRBV5-5 to TRBJ2-1, with 7 bases matching TRBD1. J was trimmed by 3 bases and V by 4 bases; bases with no gene match: 7. The germline gives CDR1 SGHKS, CDR2 YYEKEE (reference sequence). The CDR3 is 15 amino acids. The CDR3 DNA reads as TGTGCCAGCAGCCTGCCCGGGACAGACTACAATGAGCAGTTCTTC. Translated, it gives CASSLPGTDYNEQFF.

This chain joins TRBV5-1 and TRBJ2-7; 7 bases map to TRBD2. Germline V gives CDR1 SGHRS, CDR2 YFSETQ. This CDR3 comprises 16 residues. J gave up 3 bases and V 0 bases, and 9 bases lay outside the gene matches. CDR3 in amino acids: CASSLGLRTGGYEQYF. The CDR3 DNA follows: TGCGCCAGCAGCTTGGGATTACGGACGGGGGGCTACGAGCAGTACTTC.

The chain recombines TRBV6-1 with TRBJ1-5, with unresolved D. Trimming stripped 3 bases from V and 7 bases from J, with 13 bases between. Per the germline V gene, CDR1 is MNHNS and CDR2 is SASEGT. The CDR3 length is 14 residues. CDR3 nucleotide sequence: TGTGCCAGCAGTGAGGAAGCAGGCAGACAGCCCCAGCATTTT. It codes for CASSEEAGRQPQHF.

The rearrangement uses TRBV5-6 and TRBJ1-2; TRBD1 matches 8 bases. V lost 4 bases to trimming and J lost 3 bases; unmatched junction nucleotides: 11. The CDR3 consists of 16 residues. Germline lookup yields CDR1 SGHDT and CDR2 YYEEEE. The CDR3 sequence: CASSVGTGDFYYGYTF. CDR3 sequence (DNA): TGTGCCAGCAGCGTGGGGACAGGAGACTTTTACTATGGCTACACCTTC.

The genes are TRBV7-8 and TRBJ1-1; no clear D. The V gene's germline CDR1 is SGHVS and CDR2 FQNEAQ. V gave up 5 bases and J gave up 7 bases, with 11 bases separating them. The CDR3 is 12 residues long. CDR3 bases: TGTGCCAGCAGCCCTGAGGTCCGTGAAGCTTTCTTT. Amino acid sequence: CASSPEVREAFF.

This sequence joins TRBV6-5 and TRBJ2-1; no clear D gene. Looked up from germline, CDR1 is MNHEY and CDR2 is SVGAGI. Trimming shortened V by 0 bases and J by 8 bases, and 11 bases separated the two germline ends. CDR3 size: 14 residues. This chain's CDR3 is CASSYSVSSDEQFF. CDR3 DNA: TGTGCCAGCAGTTACTCGGTCTCGAGCGATGAGCAGTTCTTC.

The rearrangement uses TRBV11-2 and TRBJ2-5; tentatively, D is TRBD1 (5 bases). Germline lookup yields CDR1 SGHAT and CDR2 FQNNGV. The V gene lost 0 bases and the J gene lost 10 bases, with 9 bases spanning the gap. CDR3 length: 12 residues. The CDR3 sequence is CASSLESGIQYF. The CDR3 DNA reads TGTGCCAGCAGCTTAGAATCAGGGATCCAGTACTTC.

In DNA form, the CDR3 reads TGTGCCACCGTACAGGGTTCGGCTGGAAACACCATATATTTT. Protein sequence: CATVQGSAGNTIYF. This sequence joins TRBV10-3 and TRBJ1-3; possible D gene TRBD1, 6 bases. Germline assignment: CDR1 ENHRY and CDR2 SYGVKD. The V and J ends lost 10 bases and 2 bases respectively, with 15 bases between them. This CDR3 is 14 amino acids long.